This TCR beta chain was captured in a study of blood T cell repertoires in COVID-19. Germline CDR1 MDHEN, CDR2 SYDVKM. The ends were cut back, 2 bases at V and 6 bases at J, with 7 bases in the middle. The CDR3 consists of 12 residues. Participants, about 18 to 90 years old, spanned about two dozen US areas. Participant-reported clinical history was the basis for cohort assignment. Symptom resolution, clearance, or two negative PCRs marked the recovered donors of Cohort 3. In the original processing: Estimation of nucleated cell counts was performed using reference gene primer amplification. Sequencing used immunoSEQ multiplex PCR; TCRdb keeps in-frame clones, though not all of them. V, J and clone size reflect that table, while D and trimming were determined from the DNA. The sample consists of approximately 490,000 clones, 75% to 90% of them appearing once.

The chain employs TRBV28 and TRBJ1-1, with D unresolved. Specimen: PBMCs or T cells enriched from blood (not recorded which). The clonotype originates from a woman aged 55-69 years who had recovered from COVID-19. CDR3 sequence reads: CASSLPLAEAFF. Written as DNA, the CDR3 is TGTGCCAGCAGTTTACCCTTAGCTGAAGCTTTCTTT.